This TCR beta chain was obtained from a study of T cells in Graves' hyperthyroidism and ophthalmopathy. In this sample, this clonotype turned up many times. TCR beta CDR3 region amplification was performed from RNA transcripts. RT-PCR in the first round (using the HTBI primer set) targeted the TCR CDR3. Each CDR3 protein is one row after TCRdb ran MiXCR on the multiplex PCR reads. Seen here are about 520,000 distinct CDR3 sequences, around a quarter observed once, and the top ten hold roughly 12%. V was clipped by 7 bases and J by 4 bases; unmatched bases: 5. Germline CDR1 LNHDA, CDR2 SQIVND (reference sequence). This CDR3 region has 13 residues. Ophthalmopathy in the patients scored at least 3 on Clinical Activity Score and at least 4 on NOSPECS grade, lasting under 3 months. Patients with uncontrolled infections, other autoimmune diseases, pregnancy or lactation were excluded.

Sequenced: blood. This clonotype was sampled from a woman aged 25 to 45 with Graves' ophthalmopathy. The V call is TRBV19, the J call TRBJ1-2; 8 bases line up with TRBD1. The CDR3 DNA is TGTGCCAGTACCGGGACAGGACCCTATGGCTACACCTTC. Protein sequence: CASTGTGPYGYTF.